A single sample is the source of the 16 T cell receptor beta chains below, sequenced in a study of blood T cells in healthy people across ages. A second roughly 7 to 12 cycle PCR used barcoded and J-beta primers. TCRdb reprocessed the 5' RACE reads with MiXCR, giving one entry per CDR3 protein. The sample contains about 640,000 distinct CDR3 sequences, 45% to 65% of which appear only once. The sequencing sample was made of blood. Receptors originate from a man aged 55-75 years in good health.

The chain has TRBV20-1 and TRBJ2-6; 9 bases are a match to TRBD1. Germline CDR1 and CDR2: DFQATT and SNEGSKA (reference sequence). There are 16 residues in the CDR3. Unmatched junction bases numbered 6, after V lost 6 bases and J lost 0 bases. The DNA of the CDR3 is TGCAGTGCCCGACAGGGGGGTAGCTCTGGGGCCAACGTCCTGACTTTC. Amino acid sequence: CSARQGGSSGANVLTF.

The V gene is TRBV25-1, the J gene TRBJ1-6; possible D gene TRBD1, 6 bases. This CDR3 spans 14 amino acids. V lost 1 base, J lost 13 bases, and 14 bases lay in between. CDR1 and CDR2 (germline): MGHDK, SYGVNS. The CDR3 region has the DNA TGTGCCAGCAGTGAATTGCACGGGACAAAGCCCCTCCACTTT. Protein: CASSELHGTKPLHF. The variable domain in full, completed from reference TRBV25-1 and TRBJ1-6, reads EADIYQTPRYLVIGTGKKITLECSQTMGHDKMYWYQQDPGMELHLIHYSYGVNSTEKGDLSSESTVSRIRTEHFPLTLESARPSHTSQYLCASSELHGTKPLHFGNGTRLTVT.

The rearrangement uses TRBV5-8 and TRBJ1-6, with 7 bases identical to TRBD1. The CDR3 runs to 15 residues. CDR1 is SGHTS and CDR2 is YDEGEE in the germline V gene. V lost 1 base and J lost 12; bases outside the gene matches: 10. The CDR3 region has the DNA TGTGCCAGCAGCTTGACAGGGGCCCTAGATAGACCCCTCCACTTT. Translating it yields CASSLTGALDRPLHF. The full variable domain, completed using reference TRBV5-8 and TRBJ1-6, is EAGVTQSPTHLIKTRGQQATLRCSPISGHTSVYWYQQALGLGLQFLLWYDEGEERNRGNFPPRFSGRQFPNYSSELNVNALELEDSALYLCASSLTGALDRPLHFGNGTRLTVT.

The rearrangement joins TRBV20-1 to TRBJ2-4, with D hard to call. The closer fit of TRBJ2-7 to the DNA end suggests the J call may be wrong. The germline V gene has CDR1 DFQATT and CDR2 SNEGSKA (reference sequence). This CDR3 is built from 15 residues. The CDR3 here is CSARDPSSPRYEQYF. CDR3 in DNA: TGCAGTGCTAGAGATCCTAGTTCACCTCGCTACGAGCAGTACTTC.

The chain employs TRBV2 and TRBJ2-1; a possible D gene is TRBD1 (5 bases). The last part of the DNA fits TRBJ2-7 better; the J call may be wrong. The CDR3 runs to 15 residues. Germline V lookup: CDR1 SNHLY, CDR2 FYNNEI. The CDR3 DNA reads as TGTGCCAGCAGTGCGCAGGGAAGCTCCTACAATGAGCAGTACTTC. Residues: CASSAQGSSYNEQYF.

The chain combines TRBV29-1 with TRBJ2-7; TRBD2 might be the D (6 bases). The V gene lost 0 bases and the J gene lost 4 bases, with 25 bases spanning the gap. The V gene's germline CDR1 is SQVTM and CDR2 ANQGSEA. This CDR3 comprises 18 residues. CDR3 in amino acids: CSVEDPHPQAGSLYEQYF. CDR3 bases: TGCAGCGTTGAAGATCCCCATCCCCAAGCCGGGAGCCTGTACGAGCAGTACTTC.

This chain uses TRBV28 with TRBJ1-1, with D possibly TRBD1 on 6 matching bases. This CDR3 has 11 amino acids. CDR1 is MDHEN and CDR2 is SYDVKM in the germline V gene. V was pared by 5 bases and J by 6 bases, with 7 bases between. Written as DNA, the CDR3 is TGTGCCAGCAGTACAGGGCCTGAAGCTTTCTTT. This gives the protein CASSTGPEAFF.

V gene TRBV5-1 combines with J gene TRBJ2-5; 9 positions agree with TRBD1. V lost 7 bases and J lost 4; bases outside the gene matches: 2. The CDR3 totals 12 residues. CDR1 and CDR2 (germline): SGHRS, YFSETQ. The DNA of the CDR3 is TGCGCCAGCGGGGGACAGGGAGAGACCCAGTACTTC. Amino acid sequence: CASGGQGETQYF.

The chain uses TRBV7-2 and TRBJ1-2, with TRBD1 matching 7 bases. This CDR3 contains 16 residues. Unmatched junction bases numbered 5, after V lost 1 base and J lost 0 bases. CDR1 SGHTA and CDR2 FQGNSA come from the germline V gene. CDR3 protein: CASSLGYGTANYGYTF. CDR3 sequence (DNA): TGTGCCAGCAGCTTAGGGTATGGGACAGCTAACTATGGCTACACCTTC.

CDR3 in amino acids: CASSYSGNGNTIYF. The CDR3 coding sequence is TGTGCCAGCAGTTACTCGGGGAATGGAAACACCATATATTTT. The chain combines TRBV6-5 with TRBJ1-3; D is unresolved. The V end was cut by 0 bases, the J end by 3 bases, with 6 bases between. The CDR3 totals 14 residues. Germline V lookup: CDR1 MNHEY, CDR2 SVGAGI.

This clonotype has a count of ten or more. This sequence joins TRBV4-2 and TRBJ2-5, with TRBD2 identical over 7 bases. The CDR3 contains 14 residues. The germline V gene has CDR1 LGHNA and CDR2 YNFKEQ. J was trimmed by 1 base and V by 3 bases; bases with no gene match: 2. Here the CDR3 reads CASSQAGAQETQYF. CDR3 in DNA: TGTGCCAGCAGCCAGGCGGGAGCCCAAGAGACCCAGTACTTC.

This clonotype was seen just once. This chain joins TRBV5-4 and TRBJ1-4; 7 nucleotides line up with TRBD1. The J segment lost 6 bases and the V segment lost 8 bases, leaving 10 bases of the junction unmatched. CDR3 length equals 14 residues. CDR1 SGHNT and CDR2 YYREEE come from the germline V gene (reference sequence). The CDR3 DNA is TGTGCCAGTAGCACGGAGGGGGCCCATGAAAAACTGTTTTTT. Translated, it gives CASSTEGAHEKLFF.

This clonotype was seen a handful of times. The chain recombines TRBV20-1 with TRBJ2-4, with D perhaps matching TRBD2 (7 bases). V lost 3 bases to trimming and J lost 2 bases, with 14 bases between them. This CDR3 spans 15 amino acids. The germline gives CDR1 DFQATT, CDR2 SNEGSKA (reference sequence). This CDR3 reads CSASGGRLTKNIQYF. The CDR3 DNA follows: TGCAGTGCTAGCGGGGGGCGGCTCACCAAAAACATTCAGTACTTC.

The CDR3 is CASSTNPGGPHEQFF. CDR3 nucleotide sequence: TGTGCCAGCAGTACCAATCCGGGGGGGCCCCATGAGCAGTTCTTC. V and J are TRBV28 and TRBJ2-1, with 8 bases that match TRBD2. The ends lost 5 bases at V and 8 bases at J; junction bases unmatched: 11. Germline V CDR1 and CDR2: MDHEN, SYDVKM. The CDR3 is 15 residues long. The complete variable domain, with remaining parts taken from reference TRBV28 and TRBJ2-1, reads DVKVTQSSRYLVKRTGEKVFLECVQDMDHENMFWYRQDPGLGLRLIYFSYDVKMKEKGDIPEGYSVSREKKERFSLILESASTNQTSMYLCASSTNPGGPHEQFFGPGTRLTVL.

V usage is TRBV3-1 and J usage is TRBJ2-1, with TRBD2 matching 12 bases. The CDR3 contains 17 residues. CDR1 and CDR2 from the germline V gene are LGHDT and YNNKEL (reference sequence). The trim removed 1 base at V and 7 bases at J, leaving 8 bases unmatched. Here the CDR3 reads CASSQVVRTSGENEQFF. The CDR3 DNA is TGTGCCAGCAGCCAAGTTGTACGGACTAGCGGGGAGAATGAGCAGTTCTTC.

The chain combines TRBV20-1 with TRBJ1-6, with D possibly TRBD1 on 6 matching bases. V lost 0 bases, J lost 14 bases, and 14 bases lay in between. The CDR3 runs to 13 residues. CDR1 DFQATT and CDR2 SNEGSKA come from the germline V gene (reference sequence). CDR3 sequence reads: CSARDRGLSTLHF. The CDR3 DNA reads as TGCAGTGCTAGAGACAGGGGCTTAAGCACCCTCCACTTT.